Listed here are 10 T cell receptor beta chains from one sample, sequenced in a study of T cell responses to AZD1222 COVID-19 vaccine. Here immunoSEQ multiplex PCR was the method, and the copy in TCRdb shows in-frame clones only, minus some. The table has about 79,000 clones, 80% seen once. The material sequenced was peripheral blood, taken on day 0 of AZD1222 vaccination. Source of these receptors: an adult in good health.

V usage is TRBV2 and J usage is TRBJ2-7, with 7 bases fitting TRBD1. V shed 8 bases and J 5 bases; nucleotides not matched to a gene: 3. From germline, CDR1 is SNHLY and CDR2 FYNNEI. This CDR3 is 11 amino acids long. CDR3 sequence reads: CASRQGDEQYF. In DNA, the CDR3 is TGTGCCAGCCGACAGGGTGACGAGCAGTACTTC.

The V gene is TRBV7-2, the J gene TRBJ2-1; no reliable D call. CDR1 and CDR2 (germline): SGHTA, FQGNSA. Trimming left V 5 bases short and J 5 bases short, with 1 base between. This CDR3 is 10 amino acids long. DNA of the CDR3: TGTGCCAGCAGCAACAATGAGCAGTTCTTC. The encoded protein is CASSNNEQFF.

This clone was observed a single time. The rearrangement links TRBV5-1 to TRBJ2-7; perhaps TRBD1 as D (5 bases). The germline V gene encodes CDR1 SGHRS and CDR2 YFSETQ. The ends were cut back, 4 bases at V and 4 bases at J, with 9 bases in the middle. The CDR3 length is 12 residues. The CDR3 is CASSMTDYEQYF. The CDR3 DNA follows: TGCGCCAGCAGCATGACAGATTACGAGCAGTACTTC.

The chain is built from TRBV5-6 and TRBJ1-3; D is uncertain. Germline CDR1 reads SGHDT; CDR2 reads YYEEEE. V was trimmed by 0 bases and J by 0 bases, leaving 10 bases between them. The CDR3 is made up of 16 amino acids. Written as DNA, the CDR3 is TGTGCCAGCAGCTTGGGGGCGGTCCTCTCTGGAAACACCATATATTTT. Amino acids: CASSLGAVLSGNTIYF.

This chain uses TRBV6-5 with TRBJ1-3; weak D call: TRBD1 (6 bases). The CDR3 totals 14 residues. CDR1 is MNHEY, CDR2 SVGAGI, per germline. Trimming cost V 4 bases and J 4 bases, with 11 bases left between them. This CDR3 reads CASSLGTTGNTIYF. For the CDR3, the DNA is TGTGCCAGCAGTTTGGGGACAACCGGAAACACCATATATTTT.

This clone was seen only a few times. This chain uses TRBV2 with TRBJ1-1, with D unclear. The CDR3 has 13 amino acids. V lost 4 bases and J lost 0, with 6 bases in between. CDR1 and CDR2 from the germline V gene are SNHLY and FYNNEI. DNA for the CDR3: TGTGCCAGCAGTGGGGAAGTGAACACTGAAGCTTTCTTT. This translates into CASSGEVNTEAFF.

This clone showed up just once. The chain combines TRBV3-1 (or the pseudogene TRBV3-2) with TRBJ2-7, with D possibly TRBD2 on 5 matching bases. The V gene's germline CDR1 is LGHDT and CDR2 YNNKEL (reference sequence). Trimming shortened V by 4 bases and J by 2 bases, and 9 bases separated the two germline ends. The CDR3 loop spans 13 amino acids. Written as DNA, the CDR3 is TGTGCCAGCAGCCTAACGAGGGCCTACGAGCAGTACTTC. This encodes CASSLTRAYEQYF.

This chain joins TRBV7-9 and TRBJ1-5; 10 bases map to TRBD1. The V and J ends lost 1 base and 6 bases, in that order; junction bases with no gene match: 3. CDR1 and CDR2 (germline): SEHNR, FQNEAQ (reference sequence). CDR3 length equals 15 residues. The CDR3 spells CASSLGQGATQPQHF. The CDR3, as DNA: TGTGCCAGCAGCTTAGGACAGGGGGCCACTCAGCCCCAGCATTTT. Drawing the rest from reference TRBV7-9 and TRBJ1-5, the complete variable domain is DTGVSQNPRHKITKRGQNVTFRCDPISEHNRLYWYRQTLGQGPEFLTYFQNEAQLEKSRLLSDRFSAERPKGSFSTLEIQRTEQGDSAMYLCASSLGQGATQPQHFGDGTRLSIL.

This clone was counted a single time. V gene TRBV4-1 combines with J gene TRBJ1-4, with 9 bases that match TRBD1. The J segment lost 8 bases and the V segment lost 0 bases, leaving 13 bases of the junction unmatched. CDR1 MGHRA and CDR2 YSYEKL come from the germline V gene. This CDR3 has 18 residues. The CDR3 nucleotides read TGCGCCAGCAGCCAAGACCACCCCGACAGGGGGTCGGAAGAAAAACTGTTTTTT. This translates into CASSQDHPDRGSEEKLFF.

The chain links TRBV28 to TRBJ1-2, with D tentatively TRBD1 (5 bases). The CDR3 is 12 residues long. With 1 base removed from V and 13 bases from J, the gap between germline ends came to 13 bases. The V gene's germline CDR1 is MDHEN and CDR2 SYDVKM. CDR3 residues: CASSLFRVGFTF. The CDR3 DNA is TGTGCCAGCAGTTTATTCAGGGTCGGGTTCACCTTC.